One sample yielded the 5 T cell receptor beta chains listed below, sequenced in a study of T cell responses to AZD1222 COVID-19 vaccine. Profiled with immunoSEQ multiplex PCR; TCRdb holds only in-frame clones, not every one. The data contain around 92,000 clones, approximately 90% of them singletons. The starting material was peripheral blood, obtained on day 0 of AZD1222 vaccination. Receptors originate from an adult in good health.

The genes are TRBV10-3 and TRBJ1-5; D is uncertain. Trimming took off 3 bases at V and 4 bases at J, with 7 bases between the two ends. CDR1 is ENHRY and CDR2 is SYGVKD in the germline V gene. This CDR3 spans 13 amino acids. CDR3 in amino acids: CAISDYGNQPQHF. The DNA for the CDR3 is TGTGCCATCAGTGATTACGGGAATCAGCCCCAGCATTTT.

CDR3 sequence: CASSVSGSNQPQHF. CDR3 bases: TGTGCCAGCAGTGTATCAGGGAGCAATCAGCCCCAGCATTTT. J is TRBJ1-5 and V is TRBV2; tentative D call: TRBD1 (5 bases). V shed 4 bases and J shed 1 base, with 8 bases lying between them. The CDR3 length is 14 residues. Germline V lookup: CDR1 SNHLY, CDR2 FYNNEI.

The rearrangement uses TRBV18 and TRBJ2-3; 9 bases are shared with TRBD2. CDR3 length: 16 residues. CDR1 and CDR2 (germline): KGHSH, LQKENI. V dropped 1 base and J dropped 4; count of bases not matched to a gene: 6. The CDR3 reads CASSPRVAGVADTQYF. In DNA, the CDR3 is TGTGCCAGCTCACCACGGGTAGCGGGGGTCGCAGATACGCAGTATTTT.

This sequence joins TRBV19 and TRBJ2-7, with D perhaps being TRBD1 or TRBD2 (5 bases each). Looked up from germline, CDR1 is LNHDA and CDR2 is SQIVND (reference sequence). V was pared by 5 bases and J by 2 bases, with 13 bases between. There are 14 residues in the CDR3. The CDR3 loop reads CASSSRDGTYEQYF. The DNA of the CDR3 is TGTGCCAGTAGTTCTAGGGACGGAACCTACGAGCAGTACTTC.

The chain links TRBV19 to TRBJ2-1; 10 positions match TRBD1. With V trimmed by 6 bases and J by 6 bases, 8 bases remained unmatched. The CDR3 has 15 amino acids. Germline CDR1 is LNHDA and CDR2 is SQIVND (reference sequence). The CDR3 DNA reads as TGTGCCAGTAGCGAAAGACAGGGGGCTTTCAATGAGCAGTTCTTC. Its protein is CASSERQGAFNEQFF.